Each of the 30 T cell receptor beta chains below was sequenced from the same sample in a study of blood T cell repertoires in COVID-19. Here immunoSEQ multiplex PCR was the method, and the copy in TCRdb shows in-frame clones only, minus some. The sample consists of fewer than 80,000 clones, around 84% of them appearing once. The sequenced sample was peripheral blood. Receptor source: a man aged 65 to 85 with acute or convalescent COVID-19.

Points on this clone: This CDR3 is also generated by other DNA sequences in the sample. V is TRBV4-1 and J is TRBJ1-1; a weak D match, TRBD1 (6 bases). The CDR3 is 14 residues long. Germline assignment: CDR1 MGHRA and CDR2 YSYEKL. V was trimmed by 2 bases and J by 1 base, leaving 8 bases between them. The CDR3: CASSQSQGNTEAFF. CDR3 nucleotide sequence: TGCGCCAGCAGCCAATCACAGGGGAACACTGAAGCTTTCTTT.

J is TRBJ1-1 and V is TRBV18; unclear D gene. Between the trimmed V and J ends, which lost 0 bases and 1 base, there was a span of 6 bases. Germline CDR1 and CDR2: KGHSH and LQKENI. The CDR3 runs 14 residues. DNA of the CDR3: TGTGCCAGCTCACCACCCCACAAGAACACTGAAGCTTTCTTT. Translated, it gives CASSPPHKNTEAFF.

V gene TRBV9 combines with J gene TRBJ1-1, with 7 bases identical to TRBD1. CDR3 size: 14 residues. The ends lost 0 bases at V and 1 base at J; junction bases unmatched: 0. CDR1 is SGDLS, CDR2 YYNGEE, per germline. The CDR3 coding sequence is TGTGCCAGCAGCGTAGGGGACAGGAACACTGAAGCTTTCTTT. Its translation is CASSVGDRNTEAFF.

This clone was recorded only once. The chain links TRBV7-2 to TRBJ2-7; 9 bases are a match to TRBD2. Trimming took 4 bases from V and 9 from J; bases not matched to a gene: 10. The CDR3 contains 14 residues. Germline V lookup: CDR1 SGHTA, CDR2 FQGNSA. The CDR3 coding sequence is TGTGCCAGCAGCTCCACTAGCGGGTCCCTACGGCAGTACTTC. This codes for CASSSTSGSLRQYF.

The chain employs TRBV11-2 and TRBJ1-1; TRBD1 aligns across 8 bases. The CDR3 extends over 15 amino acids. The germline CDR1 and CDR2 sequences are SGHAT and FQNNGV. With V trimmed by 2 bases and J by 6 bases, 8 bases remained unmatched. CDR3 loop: CASSLSAGGGSEAFF. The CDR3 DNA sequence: TGTGCCAGCAGCTTAAGTGCAGGGGGCGGATCTGAAGCTTTCTTT.

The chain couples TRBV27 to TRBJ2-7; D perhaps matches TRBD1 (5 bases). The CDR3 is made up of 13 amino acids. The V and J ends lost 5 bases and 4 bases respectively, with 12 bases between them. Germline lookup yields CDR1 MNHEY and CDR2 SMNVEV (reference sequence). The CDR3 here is CASSPHGAYEQYF. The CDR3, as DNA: TGTGCCAGCAGTCCCCATGGGGCGTACGAGCAGTACTTC.

The chain's CDR3 is CASRGQVLSYEQYF. CDR3 sequence (DNA): TGTGCCAGCAGGGGACAGGTCCTCTCCTACGAGCAGTACTTC. The chain employs TRBV2 and TRBJ2-7; 8 bases fit TRBD1. The CDR3 length is 14 residues. The trim removed 6 bases at V and 0 bases at J, leaving 4 bases unmatched. Looked up from germline, CDR1 is SNHLY and CDR2 is FYNNEI. The whole variable domain, remainder taken from reference TRBV2 and TRBJ2-7, is EPEVTQTPSHQVTQMGQEVILRCVPISNHLYFYWYRQILGQKVEFLVSFYNNEISEKSEIFDDQFSVERPDGSNFTLKIRSTKLEDSAMYFCASRGQVLSYEQYFGPGTRLTVT.

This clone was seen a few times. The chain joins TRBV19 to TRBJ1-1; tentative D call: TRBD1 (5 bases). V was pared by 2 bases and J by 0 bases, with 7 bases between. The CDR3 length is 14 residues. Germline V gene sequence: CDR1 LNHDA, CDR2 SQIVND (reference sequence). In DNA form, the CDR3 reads TGTGCCAGTAGTATAACAGGAATGAACACTGAAGCTTTCTTT. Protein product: CASSITGMNTEAFF.

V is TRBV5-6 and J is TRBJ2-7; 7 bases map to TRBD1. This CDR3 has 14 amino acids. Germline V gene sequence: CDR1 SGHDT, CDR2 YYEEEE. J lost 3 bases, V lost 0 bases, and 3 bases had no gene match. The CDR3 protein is CASSLGGTVYEQYF. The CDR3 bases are TGTGCCAGCAGCTTGGGTGGGACAGTCTACGAGCAGTACTTC.

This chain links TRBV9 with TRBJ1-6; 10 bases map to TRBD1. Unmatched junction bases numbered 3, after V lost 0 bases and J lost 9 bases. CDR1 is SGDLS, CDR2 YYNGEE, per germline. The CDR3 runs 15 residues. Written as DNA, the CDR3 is TGTGCCAGCAGCGTAGATGGGACAGGGGTTTCACCCCTCCACTTT. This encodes CASSVDGTGVSPLHF.

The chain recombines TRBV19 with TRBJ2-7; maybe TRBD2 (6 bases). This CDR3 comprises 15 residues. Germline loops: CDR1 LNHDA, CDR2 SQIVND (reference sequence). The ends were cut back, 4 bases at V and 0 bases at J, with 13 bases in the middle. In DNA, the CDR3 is TGTGCCAGTAGTACCCCGGGACTCCTCTCCTACGAGCAGTACTTC. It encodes CASSTPGLLSYEQYF.

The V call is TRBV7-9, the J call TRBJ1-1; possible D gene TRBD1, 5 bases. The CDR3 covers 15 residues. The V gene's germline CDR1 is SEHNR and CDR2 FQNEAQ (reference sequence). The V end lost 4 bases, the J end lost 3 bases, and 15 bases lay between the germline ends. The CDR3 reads CASSSAGNGYTEAFF. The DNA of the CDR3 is TGTGCCAGCAGCTCCGCAGGGAATGGGTACACTGAAGCTTTCTTT.

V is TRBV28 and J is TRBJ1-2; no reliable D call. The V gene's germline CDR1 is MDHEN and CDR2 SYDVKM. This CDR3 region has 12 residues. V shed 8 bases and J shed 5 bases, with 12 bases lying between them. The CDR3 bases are TGTGCCAGCGCCTCGCGGGGATATGGCTACACCTTC. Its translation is CASASRGYGYTF.

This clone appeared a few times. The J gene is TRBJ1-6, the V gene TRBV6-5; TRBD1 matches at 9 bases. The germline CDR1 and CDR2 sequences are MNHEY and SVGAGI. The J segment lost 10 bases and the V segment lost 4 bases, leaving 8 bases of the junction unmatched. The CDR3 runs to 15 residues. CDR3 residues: CASSFGQGTRSPLHF. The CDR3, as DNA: TGTGCCAGCAGTTTCGGACAGGGGACTAGGTCACCCCTCCACTTT.

In DNA, the CDR3 is TGTGCCAGTAGTATAAGTAGGGGGCTAAATGAAAAACTGTTTTTT. Encoded protein: CASSISRGLNEKLFF. The chain combines TRBV19 with TRBJ1-4, with 7 bases fitting TRBD1. The CDR3 has 15 residues. The germline V gene has CDR1 LNHDA and CDR2 SQIVND (reference sequence). J was trimmed by 5 bases and V by 2 bases; bases with no gene match: 5.

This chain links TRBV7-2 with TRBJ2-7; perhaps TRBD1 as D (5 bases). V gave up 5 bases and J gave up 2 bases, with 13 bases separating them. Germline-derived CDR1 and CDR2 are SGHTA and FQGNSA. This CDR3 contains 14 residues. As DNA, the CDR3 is TGTGCCAGCAGCGCCTCCCAAGGGGCCTACGAGCAGTACTTC. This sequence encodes CASSASQGAYEQYF.

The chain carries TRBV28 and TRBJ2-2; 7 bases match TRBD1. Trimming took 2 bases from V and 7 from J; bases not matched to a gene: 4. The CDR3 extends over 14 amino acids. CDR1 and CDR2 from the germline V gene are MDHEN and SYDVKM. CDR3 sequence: CASSLRGLGGELFF. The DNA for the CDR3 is TGTGCCAGCAGTTTAAGGGGGCTTGGCGGGGAGCTGTTTTTT.

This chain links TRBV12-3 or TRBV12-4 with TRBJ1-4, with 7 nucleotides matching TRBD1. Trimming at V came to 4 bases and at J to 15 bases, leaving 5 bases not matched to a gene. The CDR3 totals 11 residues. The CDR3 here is CASSWDSYVFF. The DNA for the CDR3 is TGTGCCAGCAGTTGGGACAGTTATGTGTTTTTT.

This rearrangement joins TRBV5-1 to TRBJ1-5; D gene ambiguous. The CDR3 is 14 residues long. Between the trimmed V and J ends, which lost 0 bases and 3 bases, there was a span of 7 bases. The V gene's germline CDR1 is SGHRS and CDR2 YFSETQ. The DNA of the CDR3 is TGCGCCAGCAGCTTGGACAGTTTCAATCAGCCCCAGCATTTT. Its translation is CASSLDSFNQPQHF.

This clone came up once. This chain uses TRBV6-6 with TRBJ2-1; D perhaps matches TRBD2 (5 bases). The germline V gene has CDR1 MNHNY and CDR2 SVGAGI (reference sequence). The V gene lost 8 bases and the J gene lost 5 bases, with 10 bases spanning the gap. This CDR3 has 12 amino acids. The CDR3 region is CASVSGNNEQFF. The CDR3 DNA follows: TGTGCCAGCGTGAGCGGAAACAATGAGCAGTTCTTC.

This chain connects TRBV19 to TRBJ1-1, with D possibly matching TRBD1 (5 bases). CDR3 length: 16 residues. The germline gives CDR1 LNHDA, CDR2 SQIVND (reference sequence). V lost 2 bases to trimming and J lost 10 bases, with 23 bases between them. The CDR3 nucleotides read TGTGCCAGTAGTATACAGGGAGGCAGGGTGAGTGAGGGAGCTTTCTTT. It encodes CASSIQGGRVSEGAFF.

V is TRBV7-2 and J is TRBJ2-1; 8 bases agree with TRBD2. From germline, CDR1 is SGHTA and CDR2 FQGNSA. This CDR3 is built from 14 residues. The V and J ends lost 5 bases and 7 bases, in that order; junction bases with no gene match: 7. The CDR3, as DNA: TGTGCCAGCAGCCCGGGACTAGAATCGAATGAGCAGTTCTTC. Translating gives CASSPGLESNEQFF.

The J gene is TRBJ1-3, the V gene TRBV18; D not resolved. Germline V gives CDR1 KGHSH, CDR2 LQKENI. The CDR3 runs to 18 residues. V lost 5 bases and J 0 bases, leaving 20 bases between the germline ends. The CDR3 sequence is CASSGQPISISSGNTIYF. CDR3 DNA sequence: TGTGCCAGCTCAGGGCAGCCTATATCAATCAGCTCTGGAAACACCATATATTTT.

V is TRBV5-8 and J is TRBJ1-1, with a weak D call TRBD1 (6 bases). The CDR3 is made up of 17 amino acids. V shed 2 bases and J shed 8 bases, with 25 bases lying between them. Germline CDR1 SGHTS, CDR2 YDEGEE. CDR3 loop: CASSFPQGGRPFSEAFF. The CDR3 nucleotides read TGTGCCAGCAGCTTCCCACAGGGAGGGAGACCTTTCTCCGAAGCTTTCTTT.

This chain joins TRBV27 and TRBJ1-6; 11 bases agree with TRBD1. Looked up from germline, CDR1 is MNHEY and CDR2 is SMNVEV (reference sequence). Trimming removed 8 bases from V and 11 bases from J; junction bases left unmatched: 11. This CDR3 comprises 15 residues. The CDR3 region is CASRTGGAGAAPLHF. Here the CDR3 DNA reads TGTGCCAGCCGGACAGGGGGCGCGGGTGCGGCACCCCTCCACTTT.

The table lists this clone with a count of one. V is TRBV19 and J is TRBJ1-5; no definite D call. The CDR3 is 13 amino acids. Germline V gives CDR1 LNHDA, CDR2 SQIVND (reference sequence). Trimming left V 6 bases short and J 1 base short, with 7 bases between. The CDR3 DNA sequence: TGTGCCAGTAGGTGGCAGAGCAATCAGCCCCAGCATTTT. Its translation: CASRWQSNQPQHF.

The CDR3 DNA sequence: TGTGCCAGCAGCCGTGGGGACAGCGGATATGGCTACACCTTC. Its protein product is CASSRGDSGYGYTF. This chain joins TRBV5-4 and TRBJ1-2; 7 bases agree with TRBD1. The CDR3 runs 14 residues. V lost 4 bases to trimming and J lost 5 bases; unmatched junction nucleotides: 8. Germline loops: CDR1 SGHNT, CDR2 YYREEE (reference sequence).

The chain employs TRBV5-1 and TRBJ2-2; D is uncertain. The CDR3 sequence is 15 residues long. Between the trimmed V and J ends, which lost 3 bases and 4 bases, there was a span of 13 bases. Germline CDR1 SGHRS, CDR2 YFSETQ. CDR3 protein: CASSSFRKPTGELFF. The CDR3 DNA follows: TGCGCCAGCAGCTCATTCCGAAAGCCCACCGGGGAGCTGTTTTTT.

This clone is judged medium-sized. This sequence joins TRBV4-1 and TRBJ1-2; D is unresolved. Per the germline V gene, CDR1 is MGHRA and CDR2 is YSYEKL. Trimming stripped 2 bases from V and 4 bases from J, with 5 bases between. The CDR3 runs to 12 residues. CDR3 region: CASSQLSYGYTF. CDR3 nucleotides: TGCGCCAGCAGCCAACTCAGCTATGGCTACACCTTC.

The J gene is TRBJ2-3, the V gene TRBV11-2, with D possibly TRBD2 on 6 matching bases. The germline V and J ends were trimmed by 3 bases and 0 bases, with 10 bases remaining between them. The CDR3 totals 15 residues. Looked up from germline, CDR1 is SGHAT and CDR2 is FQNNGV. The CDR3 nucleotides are TGTGCCAGCAGCTTTCGCGGGACTAGCACAGATACGCAGTATTTT. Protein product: CASSFRGTSTDTQYF.